A selection of T cell receptor beta chains follows, all from one sample in a study of shared clonotypes between healthy human individuals. Assay used: immunoSEQ multiplex PCR; TCRdb lists only in-frame clones, some missing. The sample records roughly 2.5 million clones, 85% to 95% being singletons. The material sequenced was naive CD4+ T cells sorted from blood. The origin of the receptors is a man aged 18 to 29 in good health. Each CDR3 is given with its conserved first and last residue.

V gene	CDR3 protein
TRBV6-1	CASGDSLNTEAFF
TRBV29-1	CSVGQLQETQYF
TRBV4-1	CASSPGPGTSAYEQYF
TRBV2	CASKTDQETQYF
TRBV28	CASSLLRTASYEQYF
TRBV5-8	CASSLGVAGTDTQYF
TRBV7-9	CASSISRTGPGELFF
TRBV18	CASSYGPARQETQYF
TRBV10-3	CAISESPLAGETDTQYF
TRBV6-1	CASSETLANYGYTF
TRBV19	CASRMTSGSYNEQFF
TRBV7-2	CASSLAGSWNEQFF
TRBV11-2	CASSLVGTGGSFGANVLTF
TRBV10-3	CATSSTGGLGSPLHF
TRBV5-5	CASSFRQGTEAFF
TRBV28	CASGSNQPQHF
TRBV10-3	CAISDGDRVNSPLHF
TRBV4-3	CASSQGVVGGSEKLFF
TRBV7-8	CASSLVGQGGLGNIQYF
TRBV28	CASSLVLTNTEAFF
TRBV18	CASSPPGQGGNTGELFF
TRBV27	CASSFLQGSNSPLHF
TRBV27	CASQRGVADSDTQYF
TRBV5-1	CASSLGVPGTGDNYGYTF
TRBV18	CASSPGLGRGQVQPQHF
TRBV5-1	CASSFNGGNQPQHF
TRBV30	CAWSVKSVAEQFF
TRBV6-5	CASRGQGSYNEQFF
TRBV7-9	CASSLAAQDYGYTF
TRBV14	CASSQEYTGELFF